This passage covers 18 T cell receptor beta chains from one sample sequenced in a study of T cells in placental villitis. Sequencing used immunoSEQ v4. This table comes from immunoSEQ multiplex PCR, and its TCRdb copy is limited to in-frame clones, with some not included. Found here are roughly 3,000 clones, about 77% of them singletons; the top ten hold about a sixth. The sample comprised placental tissue containing maternal and fetal cells. Receptors were obtained from a human patient with infectious villitis; the placental T cells may come from both mother and fetus.

The rearrangement links TRBV6-5 to TRBJ1-2, with D uncertain. The V end was cut by 2 bases, the J end by 3 bases, with 4 bases between. The CDR3 contains 12 residues. Germline assignment: CDR1 MNHEY and CDR2 SVGAGI. CDR3 in DNA: TGTGCCAGCAGTTACAGGGACTATGGCTACACCTTC. Its translation: CASSYRDYGYTF.

The chain joins TRBV6-5 to TRBJ1-3; 9 bases map to TRBD1. This CDR3 is built from 15 residues. J gave up 3 bases and V 7 bases, and 7 bases lay outside the gene matches. Germline V gives CDR1 MNHEY, CDR2 SVGAGI. This CDR3 is CASNLGQGNGNTIYF. The CDR3 nucleotides are TGTGCCAGCAACCTCGGACAGGGGAATGGAAACACCATATATTTT.

On this clone: Other DNA sequences within the sample encode an identical CDR3. The V call is TRBV4-1, the J call TRBJ1-1, with no clear D. V lost 2 bases, J lost 11 bases, and 15 bases lay in between. The germline gives CDR1 MGHRA, CDR2 YSYEKL. This CDR3 is built from 13 residues. The CDR3 DNA reads as TGCGCCAGCAGCCAATCCGTGGGTTATGGGGCTTTCTTT. This codes for CASSQSVGYGAFF.

V and J are TRBV28 and TRBJ2-7, with D maybe TRBD2 (6 bases). In germline, CDR1 is MDHEN, CDR2 SYDVKM. Trimming shortened V by 6 bases and J by 5 bases, and 14 bases separated the two germline ends. CDR3 length: 13 amino acids. CDR3 nucleotide sequence: TGTGCCAGCAGCCTAAGGGACTTCGACGAGCAGTACGTC. Protein sequence: CASSLRDFDEQYV.

The V call is TRBV5-1, the J call TRBJ2-7; TRBD1 agrees at 7 bases. This CDR3 is 15 amino acids long. Per germline, CDR1 SGHRS and CDR2 YFSETQ. The V and J ends lost 4 bases and 3 bases, in that order; junction bases with no gene match: 10. Written as DNA, the CDR3 is TGCGCCAGCAGCCCGCTGAGGGACAGCCTCTACGAGCAGTACTTC. This codes for CASSPLRDSLYEQYF.

Points on this clone: The germline gene is not matched at one end of the junction; a read error may be the cause. This chain uses TRBV10-3 with TRBJ1-3; D ambiguous. The V gene's germline CDR1 is ENHRY and CDR2 SYGVKD. This CDR3 spans 16 amino acids. The DNA for the CDR3 is TGTGCCACCAGTGGCTTGTCAGGACCCTCTGGAAACACCATATATTTT. This translates into CATSGLSGPSGNTIYF.

The rearrangement joins TRBV20-1 to TRBJ2-7, with 8 nucleotides matching TRBD2. Trimming cost V 3 bases and J 2 bases; bases outside gene matches: 6. CDR1 is DFQATT and CDR2 is SNEGSKA in the germline V gene (reference sequence). This CDR3 spans 14 amino acids. As DNA, the CDR3 is TGCAGTGCTAGTATCGGGAGGGCCGCCTACGAGCAGTACTTC. This encodes CSASIGRAAYEQYF.

The chain couples TRBV11-3 to TRBJ1-1, with D unresolved. V was pared by 5 bases and J by 5 bases, with 15 bases between. Germline V CDR1 and CDR2: SGHNT, YENEEA. The CDR3 has 14 amino acids. The CDR3 DNA follows: TGTGCCAGCAGCACCGACACTAGTAAGACTGAAGCTTTCTTT. Translation: CASSTDTSKTEAFF.

Comment on this clone: This sample includes further DNA sequences coding for the same CDR3. The rearrangement joins TRBV14 to TRBJ1-1, with D possibly being TRBD1 (6 bases). With 5 bases removed from V and 7 bases from J, the gap between germline ends came to 17 bases. This CDR3 has 14 amino acids. In germline, CDR1 is SGHDN, CDR2 FVKESK. The CDR3 DNA reads TGTGCCAGCAGCACCGGGGGGGGCCTGTATGAAGCTTTCTTT. This encodes CASSTGGGLYEAFF.

The J gene is TRBJ2-1, the V gene TRBV7-9; 9 bases are a match to TRBD1. Trimming at V came to 7 bases and at J to 8 bases, leaving 15 bases not matched to a gene. The CDR3 contains 16 residues. CDR1 and CDR2 (germline): SEHNR, FQNEAQ (reference sequence). In nucleotides, the CDR3 is TGTGCCAGCATCAACGCCGGGACAGGGTATATGCATGAGCAGTTCTTC. This gives the protein CASINAGTGYMHEQFF.

CDR3 nucleotide sequence: TGTGCCAGCACAGCATACAATGAGCAGTTCTTC. Translated, it gives CASTAYNEQFF. The V and J genes are TRBV5-6 and TRBJ2-1; unclear D gene. The CDR3 is 11 amino acids. The V end was cut by 6 bases, the J end by 4 bases, with 5 bases between. CDR1 is SGHDT, CDR2 YYEEEE, per germline.

V gene TRBV19 combines with J gene TRBJ2-4; D is undetermined. Trimming pared 7 bases from V and 0 bases from J, leaving 10 bases between. CDR1 LNHDA and CDR2 SQIVND come from the germline V gene (reference sequence). The CDR3 runs to 14 residues. In DNA, the CDR3 is TGTGCCAGTACCCCCGGTCTAGCCAAAAACATTCAGTACTTC. It translates to CASTPGLAKNIQYF.

With regard to this clone: A much larger clone differs from this one at a single base, so this may be a read error. This sample includes further DNA sequences coding for the same CDR3. This chain uses TRBV28 with TRBJ2-7; D unresolved. The CDR3 contains 12 residues. Per germline, CDR1 MDHEN and CDR2 SYDVKM. The V end was cut by 4 bases, the J end by 4 bases, with 8 bases between. CDR3 sequence (DNA): TGTGCCAGCAGTTGGGTCGGGTACGAGCAGTACTTC. As protein: CASSWVGYEQYF.

The V and J genes are TRBV7-9 and TRBJ2-5; D tentatively fits TRBD1 or TRBD2 (5 bases each). The V gene's germline CDR1 is SEHNR and CDR2 FQNEAQ (reference sequence). The CDR3 consists of 14 residues. With 6 bases removed from V and 0 bases from J, the gap between germline ends came to 11 bases. CDR3 region: CASSHGAYQETQYF. The CDR3 DNA is TGTGCCAGCAGTCACGGGGCGTACCAAGAGACCCAGTACTTC.

This sequence joins TRBV6-4 and TRBJ1-1; TRBD1 might be the D (5 bases). V was clipped by 7 bases and J by 3 bases, with 18 bases between them. There are 15 residues in the CDR3. CDR1 is MRHNA and CDR2 is SNTAGT in the germline V gene. CDR3 region: CASISGILSYTEAFF. In nucleotides, the CDR3 is TGTGCCAGCATTTCAGGGATTTTGTCCTACACTGAAGCTTTCTTT.

The chain is built from TRBV24-1 and TRBJ1-5, with D unclear. V lost 1 base to trimming and J lost 2 bases, with 2 bases between them. The CDR3 spans 13 residues. Germline-derived CDR1 and CDR2 are KGHDR and SFDVKD. Here the CDR3 DNA reads TGTGCCACCAGTGATTTTGGCAATCAGCCCCAGCATTTT. It is translated as CATSDFGNQPQHF.

The J gene is TRBJ1-6, the V gene TRBV15; D is possibly TRBD1 (5 bases). The V gene's germline CDR1 is LNHNV and CDR2 YYDKDF (reference sequence). CDR3 length: 15 residues. V dropped 0 bases and J dropped 10 bases, with 13 bases sitting between them. The CDR3 DNA sequence: TGTGCCACCAGCAGAGATCGAGGGGAGGCCTCACCCCTCCACTTT. This sequence encodes CATSRDRGEASPLHF.

The table lists this clone with a count of one. This rearrangement joins TRBV28 to TRBJ1-5; 12 nucleotides align to TRBD1. Per the germline V gene, CDR1 is MDHEN and CDR2 is SYDVKM. This CDR3 is built from 19 residues. V shed 11 bases and J 4 bases; nucleotides not matched to a gene: 21. CDR3 amino acids: CAGPYGDRGRKVPNQPQHF. The CDR3 nucleotides read TGTGCCGGCCCCTACGGGGACAGGGGGCGAAAGGTCCCGAATCAGCCCCAGCATTTT. Full variable domain (remainder filled in from reference TRBV28 and TRBJ1-5): DVKVTQSSRYLVKRTGEKVFLECVQDMDHENMFWYRQDPGLGLRLIYFSYDVKMKEKGDIPEGYSVSREKKERFSLILESASTNQTSMYLCAGPYGDRGRKVPNQPQHFGDGTRLSIL.